These T cell receptor beta chains were read from a single sample in a study of CD8 T cells in ankylosing spondylitis. TCRdb redid the calling of the 5' RACE reads with MiXCR, one entry per CDR3 protein. The data contain about 340,000 distinct CDR3 sequences, about 14% of them singletons. Sequencing was performed on blood, either unsorted or a sorted T cell fraction (not recorded which). The receptors shown here come from a male donor with ankylosing spondylitis or in good health (not recorded which). Each CDR3 is given with its conserved first and last residue. The D gene is left open where the match is weak. Clone size is shown for a subset of rows, as once, few, many or a class of expanded clone.

size: many
V: TRBV5-1
J: TRBJ1-5
D: TRBD1
DNA: TGCGCCAGCAGCTTGGCCGGACAGGGGGAACAGCCCCAGCATTTT
CDR3: CASSLAGQGEQPQHF

size: NA
V: TRBV6-1
J: TRBJ2-2
D: TRBD1
DNA: TGTGCCAGCAGCCGGGACAGGGGAAAGGCCGGGGAGCTGTTTTTT
CDR3: CASSRDRGKAGELFF

size: few
V: TRBV5-1
J: TRBJ2-2
D: NA
DNA: TGCGCCAGCAGCTTGCCGGGAGAGGCCGGGGAGCTGTTTTTT
CDR3: CASSLPGEAGELFF

size: NA
V: TRBV7-9
J: TRBJ1-1
D: TRBD1
DNA: TGTGCCAGCAGCGCCCAGGGGGAGAACACTGAAGCTTTCTTT
CDR3: CASSAQGENTEAFF

size: NA
V: TRBV3-1
J: TRBJ2-7
D: NA
DNA: TGTGCCAGCAGCCAAGCTGGGGGGACGGTTACGGACGAGCAGTACTTC
CDR3: CASSQAGGTVTDEQYF

size: NA
V: TRBV6-1
J: TRBJ1-1
D: NA
DNA: TGTGCCAGCAGTGAAGCCTGGGAAAAAGCTTTCTTT
CDR3: CASSEAWEKAFF

size: NA
V: TRBV19
J: TRBJ2-7
D: NA
DNA: TGTGCCAGTAAAAAGGACACAAGCTCCTACGAGCAGTACTTC
CDR3: CASKKDTSSYEQYF

size: NA
V: TRBV29-1
J: TRBJ2-7
D: TRBD2
DNA: TGCAGCGCGGCCAGCGGGGGAGGGCAGTACTTC
CDR3: CSAASGGGQYF

size: NA
V: TRBV12-3/TRBV12-4
J: TRBJ1-2
D: NA
DNA: TGTGCCAGCAGTCCTATTGGAGACTATGGCTACACCTTC
CDR3: CASSPIGDYGYTF

size: few
V: TRBV3-1
J: TRBJ2-7
D: NA
DNA: TGTGCCAGCAGCCAAGTGTTGTGGTACGAGCAGTACTTC
CDR3: CASSQVLWYEQYF

size: few
V: TRBV13
J: TRBJ2-1
D: NA
DNA: TGTGCCAGCAGCTTAGGAGCCGCGAGGAGCAATGAGCAGTTCTTC
CDR3: CASSLGAARSNEQFF